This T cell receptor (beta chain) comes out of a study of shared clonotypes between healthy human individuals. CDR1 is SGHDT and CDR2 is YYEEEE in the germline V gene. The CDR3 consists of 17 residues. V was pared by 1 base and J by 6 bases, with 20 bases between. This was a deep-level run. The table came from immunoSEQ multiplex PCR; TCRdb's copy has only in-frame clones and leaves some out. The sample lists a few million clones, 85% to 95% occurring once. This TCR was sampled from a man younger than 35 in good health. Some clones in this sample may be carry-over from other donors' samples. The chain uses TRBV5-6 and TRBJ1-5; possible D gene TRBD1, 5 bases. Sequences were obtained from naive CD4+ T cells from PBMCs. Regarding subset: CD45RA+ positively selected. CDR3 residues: CASSLFVISTATQPQHF. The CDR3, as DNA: TGTGCCAGCAGCTTGTTCGTGATCTCGACAGCTACTCAGCCCCAGCATTTT.